The rows below give T cell receptor beta chains drawn from one sample of a study of CD8 T cells in ankylosing spondylitis. Via MiXCR, TCRdb re-called the 5' RACE reads, giving one row per CDR3 protein. The sample carries 200,000 to 250,000 distinct CDR3 sequences, about 10% recorded once. The sequencing input was blood, either unsorted or a sorted T cell fraction (not recorded which). These receptors were obtained from a male donor with ankylosing spondylitis or in good health (not recorded which). Both conserved end residues are part of each CDR3. Fields, in order: D gene, J gene, clone size, V gene, CDR3 protein, CDR3 DNA. The D gene is left open where the match is weak. For some rows the clone size is stated as once, few or many, or as a class when expanded; others skip it.

>-|TRBJ2-3|-|TRBV9
CASSPRDQRGTDTQYF
TGTGCCAGCAGCCCCCGGGACCAGCGGGGCACAGATACGCAGTATTTT
>TRBD1|TRBJ1-1|many|TRBV5-1
CASSPGQAGTFF
TGCGCCAGCAGCCCAGGACAGGCTGGAACTTTCTTT
>TRBD2|TRBJ2-7|-|TRBV2
CASSEWASGSYEQYF
TGTGCCAGCAGTGAGTGGGCTAGCGGGAGCTACGAGCAGTACTTC
>-|TRBJ2-4|many|TRBV3-1
CASMGGGPRIQYF
TGTGCCAGCATGGGAGGGGGTCCGAGGATTCAGTACTTC
>TRBD2|TRBJ2-4|few|TRBV5-1
CASTGTMENIQYF
TGCGCCAGCACCGGGACTATGGAAAACATTCAGTACTTC
>-|TRBJ2-1|many|TRBV20-1
CSARTWTAGYNEQFF
TGCAGTGCTAGAACCTGGACAGCGGGCTACAATGAGCAGTTCTTC
>-|TRBJ1-1|-|TRBV28
CATERRMNTEAFF
TGTGCCACCGAGAGGAGAATGAACACTGAAGCTTTCTTT
>-|TRBJ2-2|-|TRBV3-1
CASSRTATGNTGELFF
TGTGCCAGCAGCCGAACCGCGACGGGTAACACCGGGGAGCTGTTTTTT
>-|TRBJ1-2|many|TRBV6-1
CASSGRHYGYTF
TGTGCCAGCAGTGGCCGACACTATGGCTACACCTTC
>-|TRBJ2-5|-|TRBV12-3/TRBV12-4
CASSRREAGRLETQYF
TGTGCCAGCAGCCGAAGGGAGGCAGGGCGATTAGAGACCCAGTACTTC
>TRBD1|TRBJ1-4|many|TRBV25-1
CASSESRTGWDEKLFF
TGTGCCAGCAGTGAATCTCGGACAGGGTGGGATGAAAAACTGTTTTTT
>-|TRBJ1-3|few|TRBV20-1
CSARVASGNTIYF
TGCAGTGCTAGAGTGGCCTCTGGAAACACCATATATTTT
>TRBD1|TRBJ2-7|many|TRBV20-1
CSARDFEPRTGVYEQYF
TGCAGTGCTAGAGATTTTGAACCCCGGACAGGGGTCTACGAGCAGTACTTC
>TRBD2|TRBJ2-3|many|TRBV10-3
CAISERLAGSTDTQYF
TGTGCCATCAGCGAACGACTAGCGGGTAGCACAGATACGCAGTATTTT
>-|TRBJ1-1|many|TRBV12-3/TRBV12-4
CASSLTGRDTEAFF
TGTGCCAGCAGTTTAACAGGGCGTGACACTGAAGCTTTCTTT
>-|TRBJ2-3|many|TRBV5-1
CASSLAMEDTQYF
TGCGCCAGCAGCTTGGCCATGGAAGATACGCAGTATTTT
>-|TRBJ2-7|many|TRBV20-1
CSARDLYSSYEQYF
TGCAGTGCTAGAGATCTGTACAGCTCCTACGAGCAGTACTTC
>TRBD1|TRBJ1-3|-|TRBV19
CASSQGVLGNTIYF
TGTGCCAGTTCACAGGGGGTCCTTGGAAACACCATATATTTT
>TRBD1|TRBJ1-5|-|TRBV5-5
CASSVGTGTSNQPQHF
TGTGCCAGCAGCGTGGGGACAGGGACCAGCAATCAGCCCCAGCATTTT
>TRBD2|TRBJ2-2|few|TRBV12-3/TRBV12-4
CASSREAGVPGELFF
TGTGCCAGCAGTCGAGAGGCGGGGGTCCCCGGGGAGCTGTTTTTT
>-|TRBJ1-1|many|TRBV12-3/TRBV12-4
CASSSGGRAFF
TGTGCCAGCAGTTCGGGGGGCCGAGCTTTCTTT
>TRBD2|TRBJ2-5|many|TRBV20-1
CSARGGTSGSFRETQYF
TGCAGTGCTAGAGGGGGGACTAGCGGGAGTTTTAGAGAGACCCAGTACTTC
>-|TRBJ1-1|many|TRBV5-1
CASSSRRFTEAFF
TGCGCCAGCAGCTCCCGAAGGTTCACTGAAGCTTTCTTT
>TRBD2|TRBJ2-3|few|TRBV7-9
CASSSVAGGGSDTQYF
TGTGCCAGCAGCTCGGTAGCGGGGGGCGGTTCTGATACGCAGTATTTT
>TRBD2|TRBJ2-3|many|TRBV20-1
CSVPPLAGNTDTQYF
TGCAGTGTCCCGCCCCTAGCGGGGAACACAGATACGCAGTATTTT
>TRBD1|TRBJ2-3|many|TRBV20-1
CSAPRGTAASTDTQYF
TGCAGTGCTCCTCGAGGGACAGCGGCTAGCACAGATACGCAGTATTTT
>-|TRBJ2-3|many|TRBV6-4
CASSDSRSTDTQYF
TGTGCCAGCAGTGACAGTCGAAGCACAGATACGCAGTATTTT
>TRBD2|TRBJ2-7|many|TRBV20-1
CSAGTSGSPSYEQYF
TGCAGTGCTGGGACTAGCGGGAGCCCCTCCTACGAGCAGTACTTC
>-|TRBJ1-5|few|TRBV19
CASSDSTGWRSNQPQHF
TGTGCCAGTAGTGACTCGACAGGCTGGAGGAGCAATCAGCCCCAGCATTTT
>-|TRBJ2-5|few|TRBV2
CATGQRYQETQYF
TGTGCCACGGGACAAAGGTACCAAGAGACCCAGTACTTC
>TRBD1|TRBJ2-7|many|TRBV20-1
CSADRDRGLYEQYF
TGCAGTGCGGACCGGGACAGGGGGCTTTACGAGCAGTACTTC
>-|TRBJ1-1|-|TRBV4-2
CASSQAFVGWTEAFF
TGTGCCAGCAGCCAAGCTTTCGTTGGTTGGACTGAAGCTTTCTTT
>-|TRBJ1-1|-|TRBV5-1
CASSATGAQGTEAFF
TGCGCCAGCAGCGCGACGGGGGCGCAGGGCACTGAAGCTTTCTTT
>TRBD1|TRBJ1-2|-|TRBV27
CASSTAVRGRVGYTF
TGTGCCAGCAGTACGGCCGTGAGGGGGCGAGTCGGCTACACCTTC
>-|TRBJ2-1|many|TRBV5-1
CASKPSSTNVEFF
TGCGCCAGCAAGCCCAGCTCCACCAATGTTGAGTTCTTC
>-|TRBJ2-3|many|TRBV15
CATSRLRQGIGDTQYF
TGTGCCACCAGCAGGCTCCGCCAGGGAATCGGGGATACGCAGTATTTT
>-|TRBJ2-3|few|TRBV5-6
CASSLSYSTDTQYF
TGTGCCAGCAGCTTAAGCTACAGCACAGATACGCAGTATTTT
>-|TRBJ2-1|-|TRBV7-2
CASSRPRSSYNEQFF
TGTGCCAGCAGCCGCCCCCGGAGCTCCTACAATGAGCAGTTCTTC
>-|TRBJ1-4|few|TRBV6-4
CASSDGLNEKLFF
TGTGCCAGCAGTGACGGTCTTAATGAAAAACTGTTTTTT
>-|TRBJ2-7|many|TRBV15
CATSRDAVGAPYEQYF
TGTGCCACCAGCAGAGATGCGGTGGGAGCCCCCTACGAGCAGTACTTC
>-|TRBJ2-3|-|TRBV11-2
CASSLDRGVDTQYF
TGTGCCAGCAGCTTAGACAGGGGCGTTGATACGCAGTATTTT
>-|TRBJ1-6|many|TRBV12-3/TRBV12-4
CASSLPWTVGSPLHF
TGTGCCAGCAGCTTACCATGGACAGTGGGTTCACCCCTCCACTTT
>-|TRBJ2-3|few|TRBV6-1
CASSEGGGGTDTQYF
TGTGCCAGCAGTGAAGGTGGTGGGGGCACAGATACGCAGTATTTT
>TRBD2|TRBJ2-1|many|TRBV6-5
CASSYPFYRGRSNNEQFF
TGTGCCAGCAGTTACCCGTTCTACCGCGGGAGATCCAACAATGAGCAGTTCTTC
>-|TRBJ2-3|-|TRBV7-7
CASSSTGAKTDTQYF
TGTGCCAGCAGCTCCACGGGCGCGAAAACGGATACGCAGTATTTT
>-|TRBJ2-3|few|TRBV7-9
CASSYGLGGADTQYF
TGTGCCAGCAGCTATGGACTGGGGGGAGCAGATACGCAGTATTTT